This T cell receptor beta chain was sequenced for a study of immune characterization of retroperitoneal liposarcoma. Comment on this clonotype: This may be a read error, as it is one base from a much larger clone.

TCRdb reanalysed the PCR reads using MiXCR and keeps one entry per CDR3 protein. Among about 10,000 distinct CDR3 sequences listed, roughly 35% were seen once. This CDR3 is 14 amino acids long. Per germline, CDR1 SGHVS and CDR2 FNYEAQ. This sequence was found in a male donor with retroperitoneal liposarcoma. Sequencing was carried out using tumor tissue. The V and J genes are TRBV7-6 and TRBJ2-4, with a weak D call TRBD2 (5 bases). The J call could be wrong; TRBJ2-7 is a better fit for the DNA end. The CDR3 region is CASSLGTETDEQYF. As DNA, the CDR3 is TGTGCCAGCAGCTTAGGGACTGAAACCGACGAGCAGTACTTC.